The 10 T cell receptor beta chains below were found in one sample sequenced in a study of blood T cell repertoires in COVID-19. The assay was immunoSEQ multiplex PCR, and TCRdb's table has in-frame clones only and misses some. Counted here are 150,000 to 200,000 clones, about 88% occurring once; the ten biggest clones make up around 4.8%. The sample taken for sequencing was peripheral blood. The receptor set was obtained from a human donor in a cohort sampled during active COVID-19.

CDR3 nucleotide sequence: TGCGCCAGCAGCGAGAGGACAGGGGGAACCGGGGAGCTGTTTTTT. Protein: CASSERTGGTGELFF. The chain joins TRBV5-1 to TRBJ2-2; 10 nucleotides align to TRBD1. The germline V gene encodes CDR1 SGHRS and CDR2 YFSETQ. V shed 4 bases, J shed 5 bases, and the junction held 5 bases outside the gene matches. The CDR3 covers 15 residues.

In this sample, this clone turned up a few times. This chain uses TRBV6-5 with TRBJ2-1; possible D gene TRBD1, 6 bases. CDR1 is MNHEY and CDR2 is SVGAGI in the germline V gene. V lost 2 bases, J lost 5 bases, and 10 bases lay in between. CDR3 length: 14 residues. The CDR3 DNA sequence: TGTGCCAGCAGTTACACCGGACAGAACAATGAGCAGTTCTTC. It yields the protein CASSYTGQNNEQFF.

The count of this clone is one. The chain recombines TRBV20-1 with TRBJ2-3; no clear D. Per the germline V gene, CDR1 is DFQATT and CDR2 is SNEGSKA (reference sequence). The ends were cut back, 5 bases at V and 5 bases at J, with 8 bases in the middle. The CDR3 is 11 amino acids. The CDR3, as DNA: TGCAGTGCTCCCCTAGTAGATACGCAGTATTTT. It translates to CSAPLVDTQYF.

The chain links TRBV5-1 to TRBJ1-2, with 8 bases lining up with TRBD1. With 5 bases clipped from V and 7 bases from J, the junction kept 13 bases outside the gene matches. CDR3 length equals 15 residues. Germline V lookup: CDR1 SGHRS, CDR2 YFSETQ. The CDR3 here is CASSPGQGAISGYTF. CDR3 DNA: TGCGCCAGCAGTCCCGGTCAGGGGGCGATTAGTGGCTACACCTTC.

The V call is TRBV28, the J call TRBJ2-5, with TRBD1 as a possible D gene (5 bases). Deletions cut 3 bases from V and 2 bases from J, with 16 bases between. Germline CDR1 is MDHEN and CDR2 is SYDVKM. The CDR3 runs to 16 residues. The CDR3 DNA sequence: TGTGCCAGCAGTTTTGCTTCGACAGCTTTACAAGAGACCCAGTACTTC. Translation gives CASSFASTALQETQYF.

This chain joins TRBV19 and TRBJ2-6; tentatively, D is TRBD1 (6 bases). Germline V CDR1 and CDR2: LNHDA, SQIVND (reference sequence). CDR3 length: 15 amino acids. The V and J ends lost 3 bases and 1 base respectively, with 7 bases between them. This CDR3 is CASSIGQSGANVLTF. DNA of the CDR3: TGTGCCAGTAGTATTGGACAGTCTGGGGCCAACGTCCTGACTTTC.

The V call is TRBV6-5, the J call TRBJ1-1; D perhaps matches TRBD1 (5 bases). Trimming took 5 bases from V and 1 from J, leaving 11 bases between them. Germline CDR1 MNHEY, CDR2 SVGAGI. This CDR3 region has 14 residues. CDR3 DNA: TGTGCCAGCAGTCCTGTGACAGAGAACACTGAAGCTTTCTTT. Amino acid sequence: CASSPVTENTEAFF.

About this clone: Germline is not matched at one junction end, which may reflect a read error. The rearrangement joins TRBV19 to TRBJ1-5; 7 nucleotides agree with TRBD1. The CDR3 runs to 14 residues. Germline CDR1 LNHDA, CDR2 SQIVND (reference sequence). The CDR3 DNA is TGTGCCAGTGGTATAAAACAGGGGCATCAGCCCCAGCATTTT. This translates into CASGIKQGHQPQHF. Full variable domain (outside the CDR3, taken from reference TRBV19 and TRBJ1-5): DGGITQSPKYLFRKEGQNVTLSCEQNLNHDAMYWYRQDPGQGLRLIYYSQIVNDFQKGDIAEGYSVSREKKESFPLTVTSAQKNPTAFYLCASGIKQGHQPQHFGDGTRLSIL.

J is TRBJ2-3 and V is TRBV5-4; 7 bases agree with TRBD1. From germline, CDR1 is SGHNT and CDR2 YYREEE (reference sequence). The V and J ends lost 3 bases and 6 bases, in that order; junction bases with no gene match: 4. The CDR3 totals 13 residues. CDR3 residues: CASSYDRADTQYF. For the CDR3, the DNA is TGTGCCAGCAGCTACGACAGGGCGGATACGCAGTATTTT.

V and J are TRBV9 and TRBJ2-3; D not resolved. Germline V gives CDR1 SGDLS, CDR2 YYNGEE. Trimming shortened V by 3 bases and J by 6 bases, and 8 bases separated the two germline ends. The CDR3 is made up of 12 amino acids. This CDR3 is CASSEQWDTQYF. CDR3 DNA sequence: TGTGCCAGCAGCGAACAGTGGGATACGCAGTATTTT.